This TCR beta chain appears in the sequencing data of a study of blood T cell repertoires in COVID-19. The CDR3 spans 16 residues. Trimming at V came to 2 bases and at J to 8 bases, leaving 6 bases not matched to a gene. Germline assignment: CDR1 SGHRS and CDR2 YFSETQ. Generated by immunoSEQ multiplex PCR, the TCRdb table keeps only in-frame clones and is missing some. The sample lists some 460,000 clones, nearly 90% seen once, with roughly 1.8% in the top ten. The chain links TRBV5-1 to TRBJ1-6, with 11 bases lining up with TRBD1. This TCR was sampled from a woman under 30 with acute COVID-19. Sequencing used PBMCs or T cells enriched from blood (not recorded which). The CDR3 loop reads CASSFSPGQGDSPLHF. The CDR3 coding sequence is TGCGCCAGCAGCTTCTCCCCGGGACAGGGGGATTCACCCCTCCACTTT. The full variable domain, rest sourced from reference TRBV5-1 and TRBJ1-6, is KAGVTQTPRYLIKTRGQQVTLSCSPISGHRSVSWYQQTPGQGLQFLFEYFSETQRNKGNFPGRFSGRQFSNSRSEMNVSTLELGDSALYLCASSFSPGQGDSPLHFGNGTRLTVT.